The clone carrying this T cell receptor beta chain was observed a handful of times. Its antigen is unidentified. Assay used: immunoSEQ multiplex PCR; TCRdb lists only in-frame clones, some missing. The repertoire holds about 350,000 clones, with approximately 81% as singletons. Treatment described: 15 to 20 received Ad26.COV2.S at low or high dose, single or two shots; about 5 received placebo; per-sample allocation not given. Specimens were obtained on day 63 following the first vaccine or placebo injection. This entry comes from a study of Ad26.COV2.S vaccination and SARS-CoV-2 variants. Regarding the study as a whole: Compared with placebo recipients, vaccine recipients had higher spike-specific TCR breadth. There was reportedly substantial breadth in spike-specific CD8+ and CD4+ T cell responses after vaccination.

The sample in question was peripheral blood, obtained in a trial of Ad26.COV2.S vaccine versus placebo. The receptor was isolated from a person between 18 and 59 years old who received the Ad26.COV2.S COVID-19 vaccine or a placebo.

CDR3: CASSKKTRSDYEQYF. The CDR3, as DNA: TGTGCCAGCAGCAAAAAAACCCGGAGCGACTACGAGCAGTACTTC. J is TRBJ2-7 and V is TRBV21-1; the DNA was not compared with TRBD2, the D call given in the table. TRBV21-1 is a pseudogene locus. The CDR3 spans 15 residues.